Below, 11 T cell receptor beta chains from the same sample are listed, as sequenced in a study of PD-1 blockade in classical Hodgkin lymphoma. Each patient experienced a relapse that followed autologous stem cell transplantation, and brentuximab vedotin exposure varied. Using immunoSEQ multiplex PCR, the repertoire was profiled, and TCRdb retains in-frame clones only, with some absent. The sample consists of 25,000 to 35,000 clones, 75% to 90% of them appearing once. The sample consisted of peripheral blood mononuclear cells (PBMCs), taken before the second cycle of nivolumab. These receptors all stem from a human donor with classical Hodgkin lymphoma.

The rearrangement joins TRBV13 to TRBJ1-1, with unresolved D. Trimming cost V 7 bases and J 8 bases, with 17 bases left between them. The CDR3 contains 13 residues. Germline V lookup: CDR1 PRHDT, CDR2 FYEKMQ (reference sequence). CDR3 amino acids: CASTRGVESEAFF. In DNA form, the CDR3 reads TGTGCCAGCACCCGGGGTGTTGAATCCGAAGCTTTCTTT.

This chain uses TRBV2 with TRBJ2-1; 12 bases fit TRBD2. V was clipped by 3 bases and J by 9 bases; unmatched bases: 6. The CDR3 length is 15 residues. Germline CDR1 SNHLY, CDR2 FYNNEI. CDR3 region: CASSDRLAGAGEQFF. DNA for the CDR3: TGTGCCAGCAGTGATCGACTAGCGGGAGCGGGTGAGCAGTTCTTC. The full variable domain, rest sourced from reference TRBV2 and TRBJ2-1, is EPEVTQTPSHQVTQMGQEVILRCVPISNHLYFYWYRQILGQKVEFLVSFYNNEISEKSEIFDDQFSVERPDGSNFTLKIRSTKLEDSAMYFCASSDRLAGAGEQFFGPGTRLTVL.

The chain uses TRBV28 and TRBJ1-1; possibly TRBD1 for D (5 bases). This CDR3 is built from 15 residues. V dropped 6 bases and J dropped 3 bases, with 17 bases sitting between them. CDR1 and CDR2 (germline): MDHEN, SYDVKM. The CDR3 nucleotides read TGTGCCAGCAGCCCGGTGGGTAGGGGTGACACTGAAGCTTTCTTT. Its translation is CASSPVGRGDTEAFF.

The rearrangement joins TRBV6-4 to TRBJ1-2; 12 positions match TRBD1. Germline CDR1 reads MRHNA; CDR2 reads SNTAGT. The CDR3 loop spans 15 amino acids. The V segment lost 0 bases and the J segment 7 bases; nucleotides outside the gene matches: 3. CDR3 DNA: TGTGCCAGCAGTGACTCGGGACAGGGGGCGATTGGCTACACCTTC. This gives the protein CASSDSGQGAIGYTF.

The rearrangement links TRBV9 to TRBJ2-2; D gene ambiguous. Germline-derived CDR1 and CDR2 are SGDLS and YYNGEE. The CDR3 is 15 amino acids. V lost 4 bases and J lost 1, with 11 bases in between. CDR3: CASSTRLGNTGELFF. The CDR3 bases are TGTGCCAGCAGCACCCGCCTAGGGAACACCGGGGAGCTGTTTTTT.

Only a few counts were recorded for this clone. The chain joins TRBV7-2 to TRBJ1-5; no clear D. The germline gives CDR1 SGHTA, CDR2 FQGNSA. The CDR3 length is 15 residues. The V and J ends lost 5 bases and 0 bases respectively, with 11 bases between them. CDR3 sequence: CASSLYGSSNQPQHF. Written as DNA, the CDR3 is TGTGCCAGCAGCCTGTATGGGAGTAGCAATCAGCCCCAGCATTTT. Supplemented by reference TRBV7-2 and TRBJ1-5, the full variable domain reads GAGVSQSPSNKVTEKGKDVELRCDPISGHTALYWYRQSLGQGLEFLIYFQGNSAPDKSGLPSDRFSAERTGGSVSTLTIQRTQQEDSAVYLCASSLYGSSNQPQHFGDGTRLSIL.

This rearrangement joins TRBV28 to TRBJ1-2; D not resolved. V gave up 2 bases and J gave up 4 bases, with 14 bases separating them. The length of the CDR3 is 15 residues. Germline loops: CDR1 MDHEN, CDR2 SYDVKM. The CDR3 reads CASSLRAAASYGYTF. CDR3 sequence (DNA): TGTGCCAGCAGTTTACGGGCCGCAGCGTCCTATGGCTACACCTTC.

The chain employs TRBV11-3 and TRBJ2-7; D is uncertain. The V gene's germline CDR1 is SGHNT and CDR2 YENEEA. The germline V and J ends were trimmed by 1 base and 0 bases, with 7 bases remaining between them. This CDR3 is built from 14 residues. The CDR3 here is CASSLVQSSYEQYV. The CDR3 bases are TGTGCCAGCAGCTTAGTACAGAGCTCCTACGAGCAGTACGTC.

This clone was recorded once. This chain uses TRBV10-3 with TRBJ1-2; TRBD1 matches 8 bases. CDR1 is ENHRY and CDR2 is SYGVKD in the germline V gene. Trimming took 0 bases from V and 6 from J; bases not matched to a gene: 9. This CDR3 is built from 16 residues. CDR3 in DNA: TGTGCCATCAGTGAGTCGTGGGCAGGGGGCGCGGATGGCTACACCTTC. Translating gives CAISESWAGGADGYTF.

This clone was found once. The chain couples TRBV7-3 to TRBJ2-1, with TRBD2 identical over 8 bases. This CDR3 region has 17 residues. The germline V gene has CDR1 SGHTA and CDR2 FQGTGA. V was clipped by 1 base and J by 4 bases; unmatched bases: 9. The CDR3: CASSLSGGSGIYNEQFF. CDR3 in DNA: TGTGCCAGCAGCTTAAGCGGAGGTAGCGGGATTTACAATGAGCAGTTCTTC.

This clone was seen just once. The chain links TRBV2 to TRBJ1-1; no definite D call. With 4 bases removed from V and 3 bases from J, the gap between germline ends came to 9 bases. Germline CDR1 and CDR2: SNHLY and FYNNEI. This CDR3 is built from 13 residues. CDR3 sequence reads: CASSGEQYTEAFF. The DNA for the CDR3 is TGTGCCAGCAGTGGGGAGCAGTACACTGAAGCTTTCTTT.